This TCR beta chain was sequenced for a study of cytomegalovirus exposure and HLA in healthy donors. Across the whole study: Membership in the Caucasian-associated ancestry cluster was found for around 85% of almost 400 genotyped donors.

Study-wide findings and caveats: A cluster of highly shared sequence variants was likely a sequencing artifact. The authors assumed roughly uniform sequencing depth across donors for presence/absence analyses.

Looked up from germline, CDR1 is SGHRS and CDR2 is YFSETQ. The CDR3 is 17 residues long. The germline V and J ends were trimmed by 0 bases and 1 base, with 13 bases remaining between them. Researchers ran the PCR with 60 Vbeta and 13 Jbeta primers. Here immunoSEQ multiplex PCR was the method, and the copy in TCRdb shows in-frame clones only, minus some. The table has 90,000 to 150,000 clones, around 81% seen once. Regarding this clone: The antigen remains undetermined.

The TCR comes from a woman aged 40 to 50 in good health and CMV-seronegative. What was sequenced was PBMCs. The chain uses TRBV5-1 and TRBJ1-4; the D gene is possibly TRBD1 (6 bases). CDR3 amino acids: CASSLATGGLTNEKLFF. DNA of the CDR3: TGCGCCAGCAGCTTGGCCACGGGGGGGCTAACTAATGAAAAACTGTTTTTT.